In its sample, the clone carrying this TCR beta chain was seen a few times. The antigen remains unidentified. Primers used in a second PCR of roughly 7 to 12 cycles were a sample-barcoded 5' primer and a J-beta primer mix. Samples each returned at least 2.5 million CDR3-containing paired-end reads. MiXCR was run by TCRdb on the 5' RACE reads, yielding one entry per CDR3 protein. The sample has 700,000 or so distinct CDR3 sequences; approximately 21% are singletons. These data come from a study of blood T cells in healthy people across ages. This CDR3 spans 15 amino acids. V lost 1 base and J lost 4, with 14 bases in between. CDR1 is DFQATT, CDR2 SNEGSKA, per germline (reference sequence). Findings of the study overall: Among T cells, TCR beta diversity per million cells dropped roughly linearly as age rose.

V is TRBV20-1 and J is TRBJ2-4; tentatively, D is TRBD1 (6 bases). Sequenced input: blood. The source is a man between 65 and 79 years old in good health. The CDR3 protein is CSARAPPGQKNIQYF. The CDR3 DNA sequence: TGCAGTGCTAGAGCCCCCCCCGGACAGAAAAACATTCAGTACTTC.